This T cell receptor (beta chain) appears in the sequencing data of a study of technical replicates of blood from several donors. Profiled with immunoSEQ multiplex PCR; TCRdb holds only in-frame clones, not every one. The table records 54,000 or so clones, 94% of them present only once. Germline-derived CDR1 and CDR2 are SQVTM and ANQGSEA. The length of the CDR3 is 14 residues. Trimming shortened V by 4 bases and J by 0 bases, and 13 bases separated the two germline ends. The origin of this receptor is a human donor in good health. Sequenced sample: T cells isolated from PBMCs. J is TRBJ2-7 and V is TRBV29-1, with a possible D match to TRBD1 (5 bases). The CDR3 loop is CSVVSPGFSYEQYF. CDR3 sequence (DNA): TGCAGCGTTGTAAGTCCAGGGTTCTCCTACGAGCAGTACTTC.